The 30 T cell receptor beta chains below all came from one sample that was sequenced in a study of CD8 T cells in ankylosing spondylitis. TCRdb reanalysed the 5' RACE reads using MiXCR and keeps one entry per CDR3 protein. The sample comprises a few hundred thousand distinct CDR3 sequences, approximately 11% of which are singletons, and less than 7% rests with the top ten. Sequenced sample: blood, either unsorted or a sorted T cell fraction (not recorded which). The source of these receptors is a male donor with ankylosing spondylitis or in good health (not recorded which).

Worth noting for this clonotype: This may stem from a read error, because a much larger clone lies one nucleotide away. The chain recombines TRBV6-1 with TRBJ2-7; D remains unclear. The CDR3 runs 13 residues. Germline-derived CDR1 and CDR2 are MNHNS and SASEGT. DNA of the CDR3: TGTACCAGCACGGCAGCACAGAGCTACGAGCAGTACTTC. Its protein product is CTSTAAQSYEQYF.

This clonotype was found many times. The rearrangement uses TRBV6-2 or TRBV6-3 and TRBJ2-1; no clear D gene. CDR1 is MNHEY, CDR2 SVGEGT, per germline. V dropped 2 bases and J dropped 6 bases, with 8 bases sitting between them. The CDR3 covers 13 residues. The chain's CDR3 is CASSYAAVNEQFF. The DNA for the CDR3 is TGTGCCAGCAGTTACGCCGCAGTCAATGAGCAGTTCTTC.

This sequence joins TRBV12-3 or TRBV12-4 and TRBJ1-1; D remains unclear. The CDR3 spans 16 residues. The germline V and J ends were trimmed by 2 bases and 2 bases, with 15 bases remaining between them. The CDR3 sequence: CASSLYRARLNTEAFF. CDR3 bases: TGTGCCAGCAGTTTATATCGGGCAAGGCTAAACACTGAAGCTTTCTTT.

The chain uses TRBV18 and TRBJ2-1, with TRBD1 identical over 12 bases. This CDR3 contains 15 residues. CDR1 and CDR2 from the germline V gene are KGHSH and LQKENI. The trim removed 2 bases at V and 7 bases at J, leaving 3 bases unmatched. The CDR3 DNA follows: TGTGCCAGCTCACCAGGGACAGGGGGCTTAAATGAGCAGTTCTTC. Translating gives CASSPGTGGLNEQFF.

In DNA form, the CDR3 reads TGCGCCAGCAGCTCTGTTAATACCCGGGACTCCCTCAATGAGCAGTTCTTC. Translated, it gives CASSSVNTRDSLNEQFF. The chain uses TRBV5-1 and TRBJ2-1, with TRBD2 as a possible D gene (6 bases). Germline V CDR1 and CDR2: SGHRS, YFSETQ. CDR3 length equals 17 residues. Trimming cost V 3 bases and J 6 bases, with 22 bases left between them. Full variable domain (outside the CDR3, taken from reference TRBV5-1 and TRBJ2-1): KAGVTQTPRYLIKTRGQQVTLSCSPISGHRSVSWYQQTPGQGLQFLFEYFSETQRNKGNFPGRFSGRQFSNSRSEMNVSTLELGDSALYLCASSSVNTRDSLNEQFFGPGTRLTVL.

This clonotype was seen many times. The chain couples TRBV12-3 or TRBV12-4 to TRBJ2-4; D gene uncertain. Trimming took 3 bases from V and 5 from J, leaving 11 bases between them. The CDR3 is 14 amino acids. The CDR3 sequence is CASSFRAYENIQYF. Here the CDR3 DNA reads TGTGCCAGCAGTTTTAGAGCTTATGAAAACATTCAGTACTTC.

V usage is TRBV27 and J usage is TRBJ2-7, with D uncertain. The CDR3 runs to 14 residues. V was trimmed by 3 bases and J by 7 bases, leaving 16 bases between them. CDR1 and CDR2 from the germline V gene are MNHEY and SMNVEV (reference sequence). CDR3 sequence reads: CASSLTVPPREQYF. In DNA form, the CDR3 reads TGTGCCAGCAGTTTGACGGTCCCGCCCCGGGAGCAGTACTTC.

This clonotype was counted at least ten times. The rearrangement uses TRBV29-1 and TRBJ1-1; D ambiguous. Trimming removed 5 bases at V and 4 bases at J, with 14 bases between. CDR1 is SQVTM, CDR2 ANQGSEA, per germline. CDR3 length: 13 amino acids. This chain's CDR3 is CSVHEAAGTEAFF. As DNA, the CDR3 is TGCAGCGTTCATGAGGCTGCGGGCACTGAAGCTTTCTTT.

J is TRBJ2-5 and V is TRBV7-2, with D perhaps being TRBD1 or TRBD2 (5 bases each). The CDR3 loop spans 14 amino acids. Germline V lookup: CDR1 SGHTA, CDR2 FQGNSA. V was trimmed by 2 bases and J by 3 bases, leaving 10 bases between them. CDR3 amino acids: CASSLHGTKETQYF. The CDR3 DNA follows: TGTGCCAGCAGCTTACACGGGACCAAAGAGACCCAGTACTTC.

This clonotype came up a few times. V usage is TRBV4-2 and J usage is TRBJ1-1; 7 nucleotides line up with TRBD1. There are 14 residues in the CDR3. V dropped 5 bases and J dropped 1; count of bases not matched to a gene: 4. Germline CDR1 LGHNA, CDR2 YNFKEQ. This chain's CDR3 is CASSTGTANTEAFF. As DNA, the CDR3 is TGTGCCAGCAGCACCGGGACAGCGAACACTGAAGCTTTCTTT.

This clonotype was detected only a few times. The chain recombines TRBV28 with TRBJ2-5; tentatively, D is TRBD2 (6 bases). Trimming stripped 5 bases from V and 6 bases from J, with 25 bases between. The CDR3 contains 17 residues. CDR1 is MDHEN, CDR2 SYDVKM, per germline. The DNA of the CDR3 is TGTGCCAGCAGTCCGGCCCGCGCGGGATTAGCGAGGAAGACCCAGTACTTC. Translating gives CASSPARAGLARKTQYF.

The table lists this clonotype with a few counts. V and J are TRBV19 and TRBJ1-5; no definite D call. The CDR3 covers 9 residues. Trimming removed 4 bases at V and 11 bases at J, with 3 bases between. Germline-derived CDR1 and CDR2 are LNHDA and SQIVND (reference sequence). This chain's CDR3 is CASSKAQHF. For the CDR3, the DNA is TGTGCCAGTAGTAAGGCCCAGCATTTT. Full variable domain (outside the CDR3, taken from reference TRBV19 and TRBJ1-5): DGGITQSPKYLFRKEGQNVTLSCEQNLNHDAMYWYRQDPGQGLRLIYYSQIVNDFQKGDIAEGYSVSREKKESFPLTVTSAQKNPTAFYLCASSKAQHFGDGTRLSIL.

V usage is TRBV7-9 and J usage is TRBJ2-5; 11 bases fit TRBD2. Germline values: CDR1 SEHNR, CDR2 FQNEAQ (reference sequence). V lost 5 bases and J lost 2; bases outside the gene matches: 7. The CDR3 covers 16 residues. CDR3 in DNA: TGTGCCAGCAGCCTCACGGGACTAGCGGAACAAGAGACCCAGTACTTC. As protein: CASSLTGLAEQETQYF. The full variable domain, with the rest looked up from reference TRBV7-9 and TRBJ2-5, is DTGVSQNPRHKITKRGQNVTFRCDPISEHNRLYWYRQTLGQGPEFLTYFQNEAQLEKSRLLSDRFSAERPKGSFSTLEIQRTEQGDSAMYLCASSLTGLAEQETQYFGPGTRLLVL.

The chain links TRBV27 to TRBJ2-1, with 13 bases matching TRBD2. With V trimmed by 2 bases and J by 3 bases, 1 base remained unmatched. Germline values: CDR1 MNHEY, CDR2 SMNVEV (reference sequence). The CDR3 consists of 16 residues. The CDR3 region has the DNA TGTGCCAGCAGTTTAGGGACTAGCGGGGTCTACAATGAGCAGTTCTTC. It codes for CASSLGTSGVYNEQFF.

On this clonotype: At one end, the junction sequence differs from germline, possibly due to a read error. CDR3 DNA sequence: TGTGCCAGCAGCTTGCACGACCGGGGACACACTTTT. This translates into CASSLHDRGHTF. J is TRBJ2-3 and V is TRBV7-9; possible D gene TRBD1, 6 bases. The germline gives CDR1 SEHNR, CDR2 FQNEAQ (reference sequence). The CDR3 sequence is 12 residues long.

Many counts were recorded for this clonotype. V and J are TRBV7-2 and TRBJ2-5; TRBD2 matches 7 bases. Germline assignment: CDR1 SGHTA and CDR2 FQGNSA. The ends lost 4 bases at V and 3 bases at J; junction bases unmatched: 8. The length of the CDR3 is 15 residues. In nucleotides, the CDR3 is TGTGCCAGCAGCTCCGTGGCGGGGGTTGAAGAGACCCAGTACTTC. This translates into CASSSVAGVEETQYF. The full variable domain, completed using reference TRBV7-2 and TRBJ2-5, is GAGVSQSPSNKVTEKGKDVELRCDPISGHTALYWYRQSLGQGLEFLIYFQGNSAPDKSGLPSDRFSAERTGGSVSTLTIQRTQQEDSAVYLCASSSVAGVEETQYFGPGTRLLVL.

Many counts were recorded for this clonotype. CDR3 bases: TGTGCCAGCAGCTACGGTACGGAGGATACGCAGTATTTT. It encodes CASSYGTEDTQYF. The gene calls are TRBV5-5 and TRBJ2-3; no firm D call. This CDR3 contains 13 residues. Germline V lookup: CDR1 SGHKS, CDR2 YYEKEE (reference sequence). Trimming removed 3 bases from V and 6 bases from J, with 11 bases in between.

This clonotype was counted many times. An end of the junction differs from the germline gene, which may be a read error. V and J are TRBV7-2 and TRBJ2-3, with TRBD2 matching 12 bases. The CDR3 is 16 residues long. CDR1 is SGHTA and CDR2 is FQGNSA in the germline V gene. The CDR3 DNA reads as TGTGCCAGCAGCCATCCTAGCGGGAGGGCCACAGGTACGCAGTATTTT. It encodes CASSHPSGRATGTQYF.

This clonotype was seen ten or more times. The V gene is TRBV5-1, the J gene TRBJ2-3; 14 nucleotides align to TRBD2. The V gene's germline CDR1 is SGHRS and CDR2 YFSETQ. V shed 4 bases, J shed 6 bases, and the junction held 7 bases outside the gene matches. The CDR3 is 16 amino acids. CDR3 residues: CASSAGTSGSGDTQYF. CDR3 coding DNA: TGCGCCAGCAGCGCCGGGACTAGCGGGAGTGGTGATACGCAGTATTTT.

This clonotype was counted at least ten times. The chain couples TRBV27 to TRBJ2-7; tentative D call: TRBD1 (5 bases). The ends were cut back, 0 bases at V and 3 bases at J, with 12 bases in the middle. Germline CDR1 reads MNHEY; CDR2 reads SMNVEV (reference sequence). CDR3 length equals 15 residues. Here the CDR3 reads CASSLSGRAIYEQYF. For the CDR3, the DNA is TGTGCCAGCAGTTTATCGGGCAGGGCTATCTACGAGCAGTACTTC.

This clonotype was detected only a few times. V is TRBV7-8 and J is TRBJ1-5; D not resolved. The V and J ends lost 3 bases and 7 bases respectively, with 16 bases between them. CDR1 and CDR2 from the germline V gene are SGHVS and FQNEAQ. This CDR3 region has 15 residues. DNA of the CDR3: TGTGCCAGCAGCTTGGTGCCAGGCGCCACACAGCCCCAGCATTTT. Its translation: CASSLVPGATQPQHF.

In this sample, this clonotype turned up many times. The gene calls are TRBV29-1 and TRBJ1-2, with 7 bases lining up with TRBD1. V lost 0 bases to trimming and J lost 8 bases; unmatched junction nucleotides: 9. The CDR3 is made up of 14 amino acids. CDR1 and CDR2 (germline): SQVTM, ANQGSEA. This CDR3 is CSVEDPRQGGGYTF. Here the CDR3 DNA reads TGCAGCGTTGAAGATCCTAGACAGGGTGGAGGCTACACCTTC.

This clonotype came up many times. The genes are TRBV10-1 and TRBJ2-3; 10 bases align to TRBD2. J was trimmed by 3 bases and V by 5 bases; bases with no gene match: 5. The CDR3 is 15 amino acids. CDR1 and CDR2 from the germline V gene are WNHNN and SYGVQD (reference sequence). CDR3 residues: CASSSAGGLTDTQYF. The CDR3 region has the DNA TGCGCCAGCAGTTCAGCGGGGGGGCTGACAGATACGCAGTATTTT.

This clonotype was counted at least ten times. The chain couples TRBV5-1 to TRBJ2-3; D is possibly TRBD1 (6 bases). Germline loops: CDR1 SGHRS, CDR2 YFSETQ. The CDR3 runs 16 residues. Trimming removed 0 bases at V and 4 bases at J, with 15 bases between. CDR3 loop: CASSLGGQQFADTQYF. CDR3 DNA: TGCGCCAGCAGCTTGGGTGGACAGCAGTTCGCAGATACGCAGTATTTT. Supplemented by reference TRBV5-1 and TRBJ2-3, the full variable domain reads KAGVTQTPRYLIKTRGQQVTLSCSPISGHRSVSWYQQTPGQGLQFLFEYFSETQRNKGNFPGRFSGRQFSNSRSEMNVSTLELGDSALYLCASSLGGQQFADTQYFGPGTRLTVL.

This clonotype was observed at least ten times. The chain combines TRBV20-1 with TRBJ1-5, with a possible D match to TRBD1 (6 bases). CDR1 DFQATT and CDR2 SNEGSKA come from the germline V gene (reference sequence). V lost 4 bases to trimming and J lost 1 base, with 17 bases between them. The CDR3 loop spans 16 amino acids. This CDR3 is CSANGGGSVSNQPQHF. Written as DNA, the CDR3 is TGCAGTGCTAATGGGGGGGGCTCGGTCAGCAATCAGCCCCAGCATTTT.

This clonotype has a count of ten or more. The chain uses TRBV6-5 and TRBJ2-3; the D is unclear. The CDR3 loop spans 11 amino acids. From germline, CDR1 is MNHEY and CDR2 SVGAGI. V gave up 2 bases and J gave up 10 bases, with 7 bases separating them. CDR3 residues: CASSYGRPQYF. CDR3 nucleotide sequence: TGTGCCAGCAGTTACGGCCGACCGCAGTATTTT.

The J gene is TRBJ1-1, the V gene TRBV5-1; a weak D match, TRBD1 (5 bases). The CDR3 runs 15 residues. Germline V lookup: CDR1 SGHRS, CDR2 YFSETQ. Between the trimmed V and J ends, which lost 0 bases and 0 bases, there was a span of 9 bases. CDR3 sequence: CASSLAAGLNTEAFF. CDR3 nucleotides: TGCGCCAGCAGCTTGGCAGCAGGGCTGAACACTGAAGCTTTCTTT.

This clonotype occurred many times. The CDR3: CASSIVGGSSYEQYF. The CDR3 nucleotides are TGTGCCAGCAGTATAGTCGGGGGGAGCTCCTACGAGCAGTACTTC. V and J are TRBV6-5 and TRBJ2-7; 7 bases are a match to TRBD2. The ends lost 5 bases at V and 0 bases at J; junction bases unmatched: 7. The CDR3 sequence is 15 residues long. The germline V gene has CDR1 MNHEY and CDR2 SVGAGI.

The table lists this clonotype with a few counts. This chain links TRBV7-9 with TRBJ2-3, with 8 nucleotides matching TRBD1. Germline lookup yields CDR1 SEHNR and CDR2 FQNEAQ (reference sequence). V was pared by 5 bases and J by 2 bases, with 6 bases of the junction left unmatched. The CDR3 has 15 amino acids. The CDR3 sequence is CASSEDRVSTDTQYF. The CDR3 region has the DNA TGTGCCAGCAGCGAGGACAGGGTGTCCACAGATACGCAGTATTTT.

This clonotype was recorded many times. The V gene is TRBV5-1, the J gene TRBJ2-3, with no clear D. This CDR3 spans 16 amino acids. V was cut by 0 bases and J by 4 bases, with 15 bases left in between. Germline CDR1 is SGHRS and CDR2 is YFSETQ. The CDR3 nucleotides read TGCGCCAGCAGCTTGGAGGGCAGACCTGCAGCAGATACGCAGTATTTT. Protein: CASSLEGRPAADTQYF.